The rows below give T cell receptor beta chains drawn from one sample of a study of blood T cell repertoires in COVID-19. TCRdb keeps only in-frame clones here, not all; method: immunoSEQ multiplex PCR. This sample carries fewer than 250,000 clones, about 76% of them seen once, and the ten largest clones take more than 8.5%. Material for sequencing was PBMCs or T cells enriched from blood (not recorded which). The origin of the receptors is a woman between 45 and 60 years old with acute COVID-19. Both conserved end residues are trimmed from each CDR3. The listing skips clone size in some rows; elsewhere it reads once, few, many or a size class.

j_call | clone_size | v_call | cdr3_aa
TRBJ2-7 | - | TRBV6-5 | ASRSGAPYEQY
TRBJ2-1 | - | TRBV30 | AWRTSRREGLYNEQF
TRBJ2-3 | - | TRBV29-1 | SASRSGGTDTQY
TRBJ2-4 | - | TRBV7-2 | ASSLGFLAVAKNIQY
TRBJ2-3 | - | TRBV6-5 | ASSPNEVDTQY
TRBJ1-6 | - | TRBV30 | AWSQGTGNSPLH
TRBJ1-1 | - | TRBV6-2/TRBV6-3 | ASSYIRGNTEAF
TRBJ2-5 | - | TRBV5-4 | ASSGQGGKETQY
TRBJ2-7 | - | TRBV28 | ASSLDSVNEQY
TRBJ2-5 | - | TRBV5-1 | ASSLPQPQETQY
TRBJ2-7 | - | TRBV7-2 | ASTAPSTYEQY
TRBJ1-2 | - | TRBV28 | ASSPRRGGNGYT
TRBJ1-1 | - | TRBV19 | ASSIIGVERTEAF
TRBJ2-5 | - | TRBV5-6 | ASSTGTGGGRQETQY
TRBJ2-1 | once | TRBV15 | ATSPGGGYNEQF
TRBJ1-1 | once | TRBV5-1 | ASSVQGGNTEAF
TRBJ1-1 | once | TRBV6-5 | ASRGSEGGSTEAF
TRBJ2-2 | - | TRBV7-2 | ASSLVASGGSRTGELF
TRBJ1-1 | - | TRBV5-1 | ASSQDSLNTEAF
TRBJ2-3 | - | TRBV6-1 | ASSEDMSPTDTQY
TRBJ2-1 | once | TRBV6-5 | ASSLGGTNNEQF
TRBJ2-5 | - | TRBV19 | ASSISSFLDRGQETQY
TRBJ1-3 | - | TRBV30 | AWSSGGNTIY
TRBJ2-1 | - | TRBV30 | AWSGQLAGGNNEQF
TRBJ2-2 | - | TRBV5-4 | ASSESGQAAGELF
TRBJ1-4 | - | TRBV12-5 | ASGPQIVGLFKEKLF
TRBJ2-3 | - | TRBV18 | ASSLLSTVTSTDTQY
TRBJ2-5 | once | TRBV6-5 | ASSYSTGLETQY
TRBJ1-1 | - | TRBV7-9 | ASSLQGTTNTEAF